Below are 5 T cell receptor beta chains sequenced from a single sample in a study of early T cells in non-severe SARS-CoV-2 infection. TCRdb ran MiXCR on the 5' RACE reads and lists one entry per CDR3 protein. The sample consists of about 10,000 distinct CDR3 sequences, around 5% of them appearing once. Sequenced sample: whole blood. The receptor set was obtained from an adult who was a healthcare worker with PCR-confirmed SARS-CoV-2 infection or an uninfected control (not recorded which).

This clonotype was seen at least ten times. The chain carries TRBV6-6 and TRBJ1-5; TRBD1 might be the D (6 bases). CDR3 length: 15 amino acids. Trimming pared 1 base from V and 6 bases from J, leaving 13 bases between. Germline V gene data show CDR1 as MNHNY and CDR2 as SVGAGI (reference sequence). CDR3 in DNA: TGTGCCAGCAGTTACTACCGAGGGGGGCCTCAGCCCCAGCATTTT. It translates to CASSYYRGGPQPQHF.

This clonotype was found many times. CDR3 residues: CASSFSQGRDNEQFF. As DNA, the CDR3 is TGTGCCAGCAGCTTTAGCCAGGGGAGGGACAATGAGCAGTTCTTC. The rearrangement uses TRBV11-2 and TRBJ2-1; D is possibly TRBD2 (7 bases). This CDR3 has 15 residues. Per germline, CDR1 SGHAT and CDR2 FQNNGV. Trimming left V 3 bases short and J 5 bases short, with 14 bases between.

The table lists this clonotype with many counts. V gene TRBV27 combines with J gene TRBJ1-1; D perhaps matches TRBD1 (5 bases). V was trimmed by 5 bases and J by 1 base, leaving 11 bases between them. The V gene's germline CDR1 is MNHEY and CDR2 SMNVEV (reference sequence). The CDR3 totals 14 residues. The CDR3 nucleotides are TGTGCCAGCAGTCTGCGACAGAGGAACACTGAAGCTTTCTTT. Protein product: CASSLRQRNTEAFF.

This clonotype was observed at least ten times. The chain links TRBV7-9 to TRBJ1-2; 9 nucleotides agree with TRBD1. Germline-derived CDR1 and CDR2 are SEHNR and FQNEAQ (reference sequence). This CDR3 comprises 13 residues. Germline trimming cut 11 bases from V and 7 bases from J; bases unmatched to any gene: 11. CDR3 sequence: CASGGQGDSGYTF. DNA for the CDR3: TGTGCCTCCGGGGGACAGGGAGACTCTGGCTACACCTTC.

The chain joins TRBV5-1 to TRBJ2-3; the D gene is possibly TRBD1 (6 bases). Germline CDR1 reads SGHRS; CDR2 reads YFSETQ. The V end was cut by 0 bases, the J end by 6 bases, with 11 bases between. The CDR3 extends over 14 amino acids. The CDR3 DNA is TGCGCCAGCAGCTTGGAGAGCCAGGGGGATACGCAGTATTTT. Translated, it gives CASSLESQGDTQYF.